What follows is one T cell receptor (beta chain) and its context. This clone occurred a few times. It lacks a known antigen. Per-base qualities were not stored, and no clone one base away is much larger. The cohort consisted of approximately 670 healthy bone marrow donors. Cohort members were all nominally healthy when sampled, although unrecorded immune exposures were likely present. The donor was CMV seronegative and belonged to the group of over 300 seronegative cohort members. Every donor gave a peripheral blood sample, and the peripheral blood mononuclear cells from that sample were used for TCR beta sequencing. Genomic DNA was extracted from the blood cell samples with the Qiagen DNeasy Blood Extraction Kit. These data come from a study of cytomegalovirus exposure and HLA in healthy donors (dated by TCRdb to the late 2010s). Some background on the complete study: In an earlier analysis of about 560 of the donors, 250 to 300 Gb of sequence data and 90 million to 120 million unique TCR beta sequences from about 190 million T cells were reported. In the later analysis, no new phenotypic data were used to find candidate immune exposures; instead, reliance was placed on TCR beta sequences and their occurrence across donors. High-throughput TCR immunosequencing, statistical association of individual TCRs with disease status, and machine learning were combined to predict cytomegalovirus infection status. In a later genetic analysis, genome-wide SNP genotypes for about 65% of the 666 donors were used, and that subset was treated as a discovery cohort. A separate validation cohort of over 95 different subjects was used in addition to the 666-subject first cohort. A later analysis re-analyzed previously published TCR beta repertoires from 650 to 800 donors and added high-resolution HLA genotyping to study TCR occurrence patterns. Alongside the repertoire data, information on donor age, sex, ethnicity and CMV serostatus was compiled. Every discovery cohort repertoire had been produced on one sequencing platform. Class I and class II HLA loci were covered by the typing at four-digit resolution. On average, roughly 250,000 unique TCR beta nucleotide sequences were sequenced per donor among about 400 genotyped donors of the cohort, with roughly a sixth of those sequences being non-productive. Among the approximately 420 genotyped donors, about 85% belonged to the genetic ancestry cluster associated with self-reported Caucasian donors. The aim of the study was to test whether cataloging public T cell receptors could identify signatures of past pathogen exposure. An early release covering more than 500 HLA-typed donors comprised approximately 300 gigabases of sequencing data and tens of millions of unique TCR sequences. Because of strong linkage in the cohort, five DR-DQ haplotypes were treated as single units for association and clustering. An earlier analysis of fewer than 750 of the donors used high-throughput TCR beta sequencing to judge whether each TCR beta V gene segment behaved as functional or pseudogenic. The study used immunosequencing to profile the T cell repertoires of some 600 subjects and linked those repertoires to cytomegalovirus serostatus. Typing coverage varied by locus: roughly 629-640 donors for A, B, C, DRB1 and DQB1; approximately 500 for DQA1; about 600 for DPA1; 450 to 480 for DPB1. General study outcomes and caveats: The sequencing pipeline was judged likely to have produced a cluster of highly shared sequence variants as a technical artifact. A later analysis found that most CMV-associated TCR beta chains appeared HLA-restricted, with HLA associations seemingly driven largely by CMV exposure. In vitro tests confirmed that a few of the cytomegalovirus-associated TCR beta chains recognize cytomegalovirus antigens. In this cohort, only TCR beta chains were sequenced, and detectable features were limited by the absence of alpha or paired-chain data. Some IMGT-functional V segments, including TRBV6-2 and TRBV6-3, could not be distinguished by the 87-base-pair reads and were therefore excluded. The study listed approximately 150 TCR beta chains as associated with cytomegalovirus. According to a later analysis, parvovirus B19, influenza, CMV and Epstein-Barr virus appeared linked to several top co-occurrence clusters. Most TCR sequences were observed very rarely across donors, whereas some public TCRs were present in many individuals. Immune exposure information for the cohort was limited to CMV serostatus. A further reported finding was that TCR beta sequences accurately predicted the HLA-A and HLA-B alleles for most subjects in the first cohort. An earlier analysis of some 560 of the donors showed that most TCR beta V segments appeared in productive rearrangements either about 87% or about 30% of the time, which broadly matched IMGT annotations. In a later analysis, the rate of TCR association differed among HLA loci, with DRB1 alleles having the most associated TCRs and HLA-C alleles having the fewest. Presence/absence analyses assumed roughly uniform sequencing depth across donors, an assumption that may not hold. It was suggested by the authors that the approach could potentially be generalized to other disease states and immunological phenotypes. In both the original and validation cohorts, the classifier was reported to diagnose cytomegalovirus status with high specificity and sensitivity. In a later analysis, 15,000 to 20,000 TCR beta sequences were associated with specific HLA alleles at a false discovery rate of 0.05. In a later genetic analysis, fewer N-insertions in productive TCRs were reported among donors in an Asian-associated ancestry cluster than the 666-donor mean. Linkage disequilibrium might explain the correlated functional status among segregating V segments, but an unknown experimental factor could not be ruled out. When HLA alleles, especially DR and DQ, strongly co-occurred, attributing TCR associations to individual alleles was difficult. V-gene and J-gene trimming of TCR beta chains was associated with a missense DCLRE1C variant in a later genetic analysis, and the association was replicated in an independent cohort. About 17 rarely observed V segments, including chromosome 9 orphons, were excluded from the earlier analysis of almost 600 of the donors because counts were too low. In a later analysis, HLA-associated TCR beta chains were found to be more clonally expanded and to have lower generation probabilities than equally common non-associated chains. Because HLA typing was unavailable for some donors at each locus, only the typed subset was used in association tests.

CDR3 length: 16 amino acids, cysteine to phenylalanine. Only the CDR3 DNA stays, 48 bases, in frame from base 1. For CDR1 and CDR2, the germline V gene lists MDHEN and SYDVKM. At the junction V is shortened by 5 bases and J by 4 bases; bases outside the gene matches: 9. The library was built by means of the immunoSEQ multiplex PCR assay. For the multiplex PCR, a mixture combining 60 forward primers for TCR Vbeta segments and 13 reverse primers for TCR Jbeta segments was used. The CDR3 region of rearranged TCR beta genes was amplified from genomic DNA with a multiplex PCR assay. Amplified TCR beta libraries were sequenced as 87-base-pair reads on the Illumina HiSeq System. Per the original workflow: Across the 500 to 700 repertoires, a later analysis counted 80 million or so unique TCR beta chains, roughly 11 million of which were shared by at least two donors. Raw reads were error-corrected and collapsed into unique sequences by a nearest-neighbor algorithm in which closely related sequences were merged to remove PCR and sequencing errors. Alignment of CDR3 sequences to IMGT reference sequences was used to assign V, D and J gene segments. For a sequence to be retained, a match of at least six nucleotides was required to both a V gene segment and a J gene segment. Rearrangements were classified as productive when the CDR3 lacked stop codons and remained in frame with V and J, and all other rearrangements were classified as non-productive. CDR3 was defined by IMGT convention, running from the second conserved V-encoded cysteine to the conserved J-encoded phenylalanine. In an earlier analysis of some 550 of the donors, sequences lacking an unambiguous match to a single V gene segment were excluded. In an earlier analysis of roughly 500 of the donors, V segments were called functional above 56.7% productive rearrangements and were called segregating when the between-donor standard deviation exceeded 5%. A statistical classification framework was built to diagnose cytomegalovirus status from the catalog of TCR beta chain sequences. In a later analysis, V and J genes were assigned by comparing TCR nucleotide sequences against IMGT/GENE-DB human TR gene sequences. The TCRdist pipeline was used in a later analysis to assign CDR3 sequences and most-parsimonious VDJ recombination scenarios. In a later analysis, each TCR beta chain was defined by its CDR3 amino acid sequence together with its V-gene family, and reads lacking a unique V-gene family were excluded. To address suspected cross-contamination and a sequencing artifact, a later analysis removed over 500 highly shared, low-generation-probability nucleotide sequences. In a later analysis, a clonal expansion index for each public chain was calculated from normalized within-repertoire ranks of inferred template counts. In a later analysis, generation probabilities were computed with a VDJ recombination model fitted to out-of-frame rearrangements, and the resulting probabilities were checked against IGoR. A later analysis scored TCR-TCR, TCR-HLA and TCR-CMV co-occurrence with hypergeometric tests, applying a repertoire-size bias correction to TCR pairs. A later analysis estimated false discovery rates by permuting HLA or CMV assignments 20 times. In a later analysis, co-occurring TCRs were grouped using DBSCAN, and TCRdist sequence similarity was added for clustering within HLA-allele-positive subsets. For co-occurrence clustering, repertoires with fewer than 30,000 or more than 120,000 public chains were excluded, along with a handful of repertoires with anomalous nucleotide sharing. As stored in TCRdb, this immuneACCESS dataset retains in-frame rearrangements with V and J assigned. A fraction of the clones does not appear; measured against another copy, unresolved V genes explain less than half of the discrepancy, and the remainder lacks a known reason. V and J calls and clone size are those listed in that table; D and trimming were worked out from the DNA. This sample gives about 130,000 clones in total; around 77% of them show up just once. Clones ranked in the top ten supply around 1.2% of the sample.

The sample taken for sequencing was PBMCs. The clonotype was recovered from a man in his fifties in good health and CMV-seronegative. The V and J genes are TRBV28 and TRBJ1-5; 9 central nucleotides agree with TRBD1. The DNA is as follows: TGTGCCAGCAGTAATCCGGGACAGGGTAATAATCAGCCCCAGCATTTT. Its protein product is CASSNPGQGNNQPQHF.